This T cell receptor beta chain comes out of a study of blood T cell repertoires in COVID-19. Background on the study: COVID-19 samples, acute and convalescent, were from the United States, Italy and Spain. Sources were T cells, B-cell-depleted T cells, or PBMCs; the material itself was cDNA or gDNA.

Under the authors' procedure: Amplification from reference gene primers served as the basis for estimated nucleated cell counts. Clones were read by immunoSEQ multiplex PCR, and TCRdb kept only the in-frame ones, dropping some. The DNA was the basis for D and trimming; V, J and clone size are from that table. The table includes 150,000 to 200,000 clones, 80% to 90% detected once. The clonotype comes from a man aged 60 to 69 with acute or convalescent COVID-19. Material for sequencing was peripheral blood.

The chain's CDR3 is CASSGLRTGANEQFF. CDR3 DNA: TGTGCCAGCAGCGGACTCCGGACAGGGGCCAATGAGCAGTTCTTC. The chain couples TRBV7-2 to TRBJ2-1, with TRBD1 matching 9 bases. Germline trimming cut 5 bases from V and 6 bases from J; bases unmatched to any gene: 8. This CDR3 is built from 15 residues. Looked up from germline, CDR1 is SGHTA and CDR2 is FQGNSA.